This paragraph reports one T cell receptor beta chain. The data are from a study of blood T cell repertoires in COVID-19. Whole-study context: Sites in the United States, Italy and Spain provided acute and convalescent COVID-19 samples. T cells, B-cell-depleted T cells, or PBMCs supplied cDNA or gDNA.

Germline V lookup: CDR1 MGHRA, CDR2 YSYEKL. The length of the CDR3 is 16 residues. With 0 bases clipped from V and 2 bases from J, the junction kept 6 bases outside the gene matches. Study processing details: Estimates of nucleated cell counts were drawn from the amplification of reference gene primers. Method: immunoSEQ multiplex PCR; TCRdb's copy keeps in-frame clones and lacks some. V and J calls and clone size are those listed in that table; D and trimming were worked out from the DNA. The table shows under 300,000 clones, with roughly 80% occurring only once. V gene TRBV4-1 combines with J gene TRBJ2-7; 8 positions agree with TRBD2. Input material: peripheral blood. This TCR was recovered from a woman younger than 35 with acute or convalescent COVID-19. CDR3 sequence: CASSQDSTSGTYEQYF. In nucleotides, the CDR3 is TGCGCCAGCAGCCAAGATAGTACTAGCGGAACCTACGAGCAGTACTTC.